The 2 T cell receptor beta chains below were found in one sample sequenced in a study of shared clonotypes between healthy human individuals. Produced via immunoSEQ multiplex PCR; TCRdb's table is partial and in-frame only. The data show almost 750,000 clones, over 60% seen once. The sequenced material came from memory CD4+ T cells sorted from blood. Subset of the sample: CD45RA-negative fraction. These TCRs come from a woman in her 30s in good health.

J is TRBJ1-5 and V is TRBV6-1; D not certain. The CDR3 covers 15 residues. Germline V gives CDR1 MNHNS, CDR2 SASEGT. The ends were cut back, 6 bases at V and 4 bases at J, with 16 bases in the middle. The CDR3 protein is CASRDGEVRNQPQHF. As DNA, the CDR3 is TGTGCCAGCAGGGATGGGGAGGTGCGGAATCAGCCCCAGCATTTT.

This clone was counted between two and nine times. CDR3 region: CASSGRVDTQYF. The CDR3 DNA follows: TGTGCCAGCAGTGGGCGGGTAGATACGCAGTATTTT. The chain has TRBV28 and TRBJ2-3; D possibly corresponds to TRBD2 (5 bases). The CDR3 covers 12 residues. Trimming left V 5 bases short and J 5 bases short, with 8 bases between. CDR1 MDHEN and CDR2 SYDVKM come from the germline V gene.